The entry below gives a single T cell receptor (beta chain) sequence along with its context. The antigen remains unidentified. The CDR3 runs to 13 residues. CDR1 SGHAT and CDR2 FQNNGV come from the germline V gene. Trimming took 5 bases from V and 3 from J; bases not matched to a gene: 3. This specimen belongs to a study of T cell repertoires in cytomegalovirus infection. TCRdb used MiXCR to reprocess the reads, holding one entry per CDR3 protein. Among some 120,000 distinct CDR3 sequences listed, more than 30% were seen once. Sequencing was performed on CD8+ T cells from cultured PBMCs, taken from culture after CMV antigen stimulation. The sequence was collected from a human donor in good health (CMV status not recorded). Some clones in this sample may be carry-over from other donors' samples. V gene TRBV11-2 combines with J gene TRBJ1-2, with 7 bases identical to TRBD1. The CDR3: CASSGDSYYGYTF. In nucleotides, the CDR3 is TGTGCCAGCAGCGGGGACAGCTACTATGGCTACACCTTC. Combining the CDR3 with reference TRBV11-2 and TRBJ1-2 gives the whole variable domain EAGVAQSPRYKIIEKRQSVAFWCNPISGHATLYWYQQILGQGPKLLIQFQNNGVVDDSQLPKDRFSAERLKGVDSTLKIQPAKLEDSAVYLCASSGDSYYGYTFGSGTRLTVV.